Listed below are T cell receptor beta chains from one sample, sequenced in a study of cytomegalovirus exposure and HLA in healthy donors. The protocol was immunoSEQ multiplex PCR, while the TCRdb copy is restricted to in-frame clones and leaves out a portion. The profile shows roughly 80,000 clones, over 60% of them singletons. The sequenced sample consisted of PBMCs. These receptors were obtained from a male donor in good health and CMV-seropositive. Both conserved end residues are trimmed from each CDR3.

j_gene: TRBJ2-7
v_gene: TRBV11-1
CDR3aa: ASSSNRGGEQY

j_gene: TRBJ2-5
v_gene: TRBV29-1
CDR3aa: SVVTGRETQY

j_gene: TRBJ1-5
v_gene: TRBV6-1
CDR3aa: ASTRTGESNQPQH

j_gene: TRBJ1-4
v_gene: TRBV7-6
CDR3aa: ASSLVGGHEKLF

j_gene: TRBJ1-5
v_gene: TRBV15
CDR3aa: ATSTRSGDQPQH

j_gene: TRBJ1-5
v_gene: TRBV14
CDR3aa: ASSKRGSNQPQH

j_gene: TRBJ2-6
v_gene: TRBV5-6
CDR3aa: ASSRTGTGANVLT

j_gene: TRBJ2-7
v_gene: TRBV6-1
CDR3aa: ASSDGLAGGYEQY

j_gene: TRBJ2-1
v_gene: TRBV7-2
CDR3aa: ASSKPRGGRDNEQF

j_gene: TRBJ2-2
v_gene: TRBV28
CDR3aa: ASSSAGGAAGELF

j_gene: TRBJ2-7
v_gene: TRBV27
CDR3aa: ASRRQGPYEQY

j_gene: TRBJ2-3
v_gene: TRBV5-4
CDR3aa: ASSSEGLDTDTQY

j_gene: TRBJ2-4
v_gene: TRBV29-1
CDR3aa: SVGVPGAKNIQY

j_gene: TRBJ1-2
v_gene: TRBV7-2
CDR3aa: ASSLLQGSYGYT

j_gene: TRBJ1-2
v_gene: TRBV28
CDR3aa: ASSPSGTGGNYGYT

j_gene: TRBJ2-7
v_gene: TRBV7-6
CDR3aa: ASSSRDRAEQY

j_gene: TRBJ2-2
v_gene: TRBV29-1
CDR3aa: SVEDGGTGKAGELF

j_gene: TRBJ2-7
v_gene: TRBV4-2
CDR3aa: ASSQGLAPYEQY

j_gene: TRBJ2-3
v_gene: TRBV5-1
CDR3aa: ASSPGLAGGLPSTDTQY

j_gene: TRBJ2-1
v_gene: TRBV12-5
CDR3aa: ASGLILAGGGLEQF

j_gene: TRBJ1-2
v_gene: TRBV2
CDR3aa: ASTIGGDFNYGYT

j_gene: TRBJ2-5
v_gene: TRBV7-6
CDR3aa: ASSRGDGETQY

j_gene: TRBJ2-1
v_gene: TRBV4-2
CDR3aa: ASSPGQGNNEQF

j_gene: TRBJ2-7
v_gene: TRBV6-4
CDR3aa: ASNTGLVTYEQY

j_gene: TRBJ1-2
v_gene: TRBV19
CDR3aa: ASSLTGGYGYT

j_gene: TRBJ2-7
v_gene: TRBV10-3
CDR3aa: AISSGPGCEQY

j_gene: TRBJ1-1
v_gene: TRBV5-6
CDR3aa: ASSFGPNTEAF

j_gene: TRBJ1-3
v_gene: TRBV5-1
CDR3aa: ASRPDRADTIY

j_gene: TRBJ1-6
v_gene: TRBV6-5
CDR3aa: ASSYWYRDNSPLH

j_gene: TRBJ1-1
v_gene: TRBV10-3
CDR3aa: ACGQQNTEAF

j_gene: TRBJ2-1
v_gene: TRBV7-8
CDR3aa: ASSLARTGYEQF

j_gene: TRBJ1-2
v_gene: TRBV28
CDR3aa: ASRLLPGTGSPLDYGYT

j_gene: TRBJ2-6
v_gene: TRBV2
CDR3aa: ASKGDTSSGANVLT

j_gene: TRBJ2-5
v_gene: TRBV6-1
CDR3aa: ASSRGYQETQY

j_gene: TRBJ1-2
v_gene: TRBV25-1
CDR3aa: ASSYYSGYT

j_gene: TRBJ2-4
v_gene: TRBV2
CDR3aa: ASTRWGTGDNIQY

j_gene: TRBJ2-5
v_gene: TRBV11-2
CDR3aa: ASSPPSQETQY

j_gene: TRBJ2-4
v_gene: TRBV7-2
CDR3aa: ASSPRGQGRVIQY

j_gene: TRBJ1-1
v_gene: TRBV4-2
CDR3aa: ASSQPTETNTEAF

j_gene: TRBJ1-2
v_gene: TRBV5-4
CDR3aa: ASSLGGQWTSANYGYT

j_gene: TRBJ1-1
v_gene: TRBV4-1
CDR3aa: ASSQDGTGGTEAF

j_gene: TRBJ2-5
v_gene: TRBV6-5
CDR3aa: ASSYEGETQY

j_gene: TRBJ2-3
v_gene: TRBV6-1
CDR3aa: AIGTDTQY

j_gene: TRBJ1-5
v_gene: TRBV19
CDR3aa: ASRPRQGDQPQH

j_gene: TRBJ2-1
v_gene: TRBV6-5
CDR3aa: ASSYSFADFEQF

j_gene: TRBJ2-2
v_gene: TRBV7-6
CDR3aa: ASTSEGNPGELF

j_gene: TRBJ2-2
v_gene: TRBV29-1
CDR3aa: SVERLAGTGELF

j_gene: TRBJ1-2
v_gene: TRBV30
CDR3aa: AWEGRRGRGYGYT